Below are 5 T cell receptor beta chains sequenced from a single sample in a study of control samples from healthy donors and cancer patients. Data came from immunoSEQ multiplex PCR; TCRdb stores just in-frame clones and leaves some out. The table has about 220,000 clones, roughly 94% seen once. The specimen was blood. Receptors were obtained from a man aged 50-59 years in good health.

The chain joins TRBV6-1 to TRBJ2-3; D is undetermined. Germline V CDR1 and CDR2: MNHNS, SASEGT. Between the trimmed V and J ends, which lost 1 base and 2 bases, there was a span of 7 bases. CDR3 length: 14 amino acids. The DNA of the CDR3 is TGTGCCAGCAGTGAAGTCCAGGTCACAGATACGCAGTATTTT. Its protein is CASSEVQVTDTQYF.

This clone has only a few counts. The chain couples TRBV12-2 to TRBJ2-7; TRBD2 reflects the table's D call only, with no check against the DNA. TRBV12-2 is termed a pseudogene. The length of the CDR3 is 12 residues. The DNA of the CDR3 is TGTGCAAGTCGCTTAGTCCCGGACGAGCAGTACTTC. It yields the protein CASRLVPDEQYF.

The chain is built from TRBV7-2 and TRBJ2-7; no clear D. Germline CDR1 reads SGHTA; CDR2 reads FQGNSA. The V gene lost 1 base and the J gene lost 1 base, with 8 bases spanning the gap. The CDR3 spans 14 residues. This CDR3 is CASSLEGGSYEQYF. DNA of the CDR3: TGTGCCAGCAGCTTAGAGGGCGGTTCCTACGAGCAGTACTTC.

This clone is a singleton in its sample. V and J are TRBV7-9 and TRBJ2-7; the match to TRBD1 covers 8 bases. The CDR3 spans 12 residues. Losses at the gene ends were 4 bases for V and 6 bases for J; bases not matched to a gene: 2. Germline V gene lookup returns CDR1 SEHNR and CDR2 FQNEAQ (reference sequence). This CDR3 reads CASSWTGTEQYF. CDR3 DNA: TGTGCCAGCAGCTGGACAGGGACCGAGCAGTACTTC.

The chain has TRBV10-3 and TRBJ2-5; 8 nucleotides align to TRBD2. This CDR3 is 13 amino acids long. J gave up 2 bases and V 8 bases, and 4 bases lay outside the gene matches. Germline CDR1 and CDR2: ENHRY and SYGVKD. The CDR3 DNA reads TGTGCCATCGCAAGCGGGGGTCAAGAGACCCAGTACTTC. Its protein is CAIASGGQETQYF.